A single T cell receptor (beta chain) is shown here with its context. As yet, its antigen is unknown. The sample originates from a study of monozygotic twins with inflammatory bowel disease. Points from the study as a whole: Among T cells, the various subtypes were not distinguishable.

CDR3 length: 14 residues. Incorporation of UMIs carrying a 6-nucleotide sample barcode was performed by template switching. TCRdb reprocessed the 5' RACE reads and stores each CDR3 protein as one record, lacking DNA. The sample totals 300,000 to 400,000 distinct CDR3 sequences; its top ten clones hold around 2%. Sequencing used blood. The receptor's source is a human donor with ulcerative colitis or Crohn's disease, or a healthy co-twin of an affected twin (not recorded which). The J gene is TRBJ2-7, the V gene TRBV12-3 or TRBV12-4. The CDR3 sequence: CASSLSGSLIEQYF.